Below, 20 T cell receptor beta chains from the same sample are listed, as sequenced in a study of response to subunit inactivated influenza vaccine. TCRdb re-called the RT-PCR reads through MiXCR, storing one row per CDR3 protein. Of fewer than 650,000 distinct CDR3 sequences listed, 10% to 15% are singletons. The source was PBMCs from blood, collected roughly 6 weeks after vaccination. The receptor set was obtained from a man aged 45-65 years who received an inactivated influenza vaccine.

The J gene is TRBJ2-2, the V gene TRBV10-3; a possible D gene is TRBD1 (6 bases). CDR1 ENHRY and CDR2 SYGVKD come from the germline V gene. The V end lost 8 bases, the J end lost 3 bases, and 16 bases lay between the germline ends. CDR3 length equals 15 residues. CDR3 sequence reads: CAIGGPSRDTGELFF. DNA of the CDR3: TGTGCCATCGGGGGCCCCTCCCGGGACACCGGGGAGCTGTTTTTT.

The chain employs TRBV5-1 and TRBJ2-7; 7 bases align to TRBD1. The V gene end was trimmed by 0 bases and the J gene end by 6 bases; junction bases not matched to a gene: 9. The CDR3 sequence is 15 residues long. Germline V CDR1 and CDR2: SGHRS, YFSETQ. The DNA of the CDR3 is TGCGCCAGCAGCTTGGAGTCAGGGGGTAGGGTCGAGCAGTACTTC. Protein sequence: CASSLESGGRVEQYF.

This chain connects TRBV4-3 to TRBJ2-1; the D is unclear. The V gene lost 3 bases and the J gene lost 0 bases, with 12 bases spanning the gap. The germline CDR1 and CDR2 sequences are LGHNA and YSLEER. This CDR3 contains 16 residues. In nucleotides, the CDR3 is TGCGCCAGCAGCCATGACACCCGCGGCTCCTACAATGAGCAGTTCTTC. The encoded protein is CASSHDTRGSYNEQFF.

This clonotype was observed a few times. V usage is TRBV3-1 and J usage is TRBJ2-1, with 10 nucleotides matching TRBD2. Germline V gives CDR1 LGHDT, CDR2 YNNKEL (reference sequence). CDR3 size: 16 residues. V lost 4 bases to trimming and J lost 2 bases; unmatched junction nucleotides: 5. CDR3 coding DNA: TGTGCCAGCAGCCTTGAAGCGGGGGGGACCTACAATGAGCAGTTCTTC. Amino acid sequence: CASSLEAGGTYNEQFF.

The chain recombines TRBV2 with TRBJ2-7; maybe TRBD2 (6 bases). The CDR3 has 12 residues. The V end was cut by 3 bases, the J end by 4 bases, with 7 bases between. The germline CDR1 and CDR2 sequences are SNHLY and FYNNEI. As DNA, the CDR3 is TGTGCCAGCAGTGAGGAGGGATACGAGCAGTACTTC. It yields the protein CASSEEGYEQYF.

The rearrangement uses TRBV2 and TRBJ2-7; a possible D gene is TRBD1 (5 bases). The germline gives CDR1 SNHLY, CDR2 FYNNEI. The germline V and J ends were trimmed by 2 bases and 0 bases, with 11 bases remaining between them. The CDR3 runs 15 residues. This chain's CDR3 is CASSEYRQSSYEQYF. DNA of the CDR3: TGTGCCAGCAGTGAATACCGACAGAGCTCCTACGAGCAGTACTTC.

This clonotype has just a few counts. The V gene is TRBV12-3 or TRBV12-4, the J gene TRBJ1-5; D unresolved. V lost 5 bases and J lost 3, with 11 bases in between. CDR3 length equals 14 residues. This chain's CDR3 is CASSNSGNNQPQHF. The CDR3 DNA reads TGTGCCAGCAGTAACAGTGGAAACAATCAGCCCCAGCATTTT.

J is TRBJ2-5 and V is TRBV5-1, with TRBD1 matching over 9 bases. V lost 4 bases and J lost 4; bases outside the gene matches: 8. This CDR3 is built from 15 residues. Germline V gene lookup returns CDR1 SGHRS and CDR2 YFSETQ. The CDR3 sequence is CASSQGQGRGETQYF. The CDR3 DNA follows: TGCGCCAGCAGCCAGGGACAGGGACGAGGAGAGACCCAGTACTTC.

The chain has TRBV6-1 and TRBJ2-4; D is unresolved. CDR1 and CDR2 from the germline V gene are MNHNS and SASEGT. V lost 5 bases and J lost 1, with 12 bases in between. The CDR3 sequence is 15 residues long. CDR3 nucleotides: TGTGCCAGCAGTCCTAACTTCGGGGCCAAAAACATTCAGTACTTC. Residues: CASSPNFGAKNIQYF.

This rearrangement joins TRBV10-1 to TRBJ2-2, with 7 bases that match TRBD1. The CDR3 has 16 residues. The V gene end was trimmed by 2 bases and the J gene end by 4 bases; junction bases not matched to a gene: 7. Germline assignment: CDR1 WNHNN and CDR2 SYGVQD (reference sequence). CDR3 sequence: CASSEEGAAGTGELFF. Here the CDR3 DNA reads TGCGCCAGCAGTGAGGAGGGGGCGGCGGGCACCGGGGAGCTGTTTTTT.

The rearrangement uses TRBV9 and TRBJ1-3, with D possibly TRBD1 on 6 matching bases. Germline V gene data show CDR1 as SGDLS and CDR2 as YYNGEE. This CDR3 spans 16 amino acids. Trimming stripped 2 bases from V and 0 bases from J, with 12 bases between. CDR3 nucleotide sequence: TGTGCCAGCAGCGTTTTGGACAGCACCTCTGGAAACACCATATATTTT. Its protein product is CASSVLDSTSGNTIYF.

This clonotype occurred a few times. V and J are TRBV11-2 and TRBJ1-6; D uncertain. The CDR3 covers 13 residues. V dropped 6 bases and J dropped 8 bases, with 11 bases sitting between them. Germline CDR1 is SGHAT and CDR2 is FQNNGV. The CDR3 DNA follows: TGTGCCAGCAGTACGGGGAGGTATTCACCCCTCCACTTT. This codes for CASSTGRYSPLHF.

This rearrangement joins TRBV20-1 to TRBJ2-7; D ambiguous. This CDR3 spans 13 amino acids. The germline gives CDR1 DFQATT, CDR2 SNEGSKA (reference sequence). The ends were cut back, 3 bases at V and 0 bases at J, with 9 bases in the middle. Written as DNA, the CDR3 is TGCAGTGCTAGTAGGACGGTCTCCTACGAGCAGTACTTC. This sequence encodes CSASRTVSYEQYF.

CDR3 in amino acids: CASSALAGGSDTQYF. The CDR3 DNA reads TGCGCCAGCAGCGCATTAGCGGGGGGGTCCGATACGCAGTATTTT. The chain uses TRBV5-1 and TRBJ2-3; TRBD2 matches at 11 bases. Germline V gene sequence: CDR1 SGHRS, CDR2 YFSETQ. The CDR3 consists of 15 residues. The J segment lost 6 bases and the V segment lost 4 bases, leaving 7 bases of the junction unmatched.

In this sample, this clonotype turned up many times. The chain uses TRBV6-4 and TRBJ2-3; a possible D gene is TRBD1 (5 bases). Deletions cut 6 bases from V and 4 bases from J, with 17 bases between. Germline V gene lookup returns CDR1 MRHNA and CDR2 SNTAGT. This CDR3 contains 15 residues. The CDR3 region has the DNA TGTGCCAGCAGAAAAGCAGGGTTCGGAGCAGATACGCAGTATTTT. This codes for CASRKAGFGADTQYF.

This clonotype has just a few counts. The chain couples TRBV9 to TRBJ2-2; a possible D gene is TRBD1 (5 bases). This CDR3 spans 17 amino acids. Germline V CDR1 and CDR2: SGDLS, YYNGEE. The ends were cut back, 2 bases at V and 4 bases at J, with 18 bases in the middle. The CDR3 sequence: CASSVAYETDFTGELFF. The CDR3 nucleotides are TGTGCCAGCAGCGTGGCCTATGAGACAGACTTCACCGGGGAGCTGTTTTTT.

This clonotype has more than one count but fewer than ten. The V call is TRBV20-1, the J call TRBJ2-7; 9 nucleotides match TRBD1. Germline V CDR1 and CDR2: DFQATT, SNEGSKA (reference sequence). This CDR3 has 14 amino acids. The junction had 6 bases not matched to a gene; V was cut back by 6 bases and J by 0 bases. In DNA form, the CDR3 reads TGCAGTGCCGGACCGGGACAGGGCTCCTACGAGCAGTACTTC. It codes for CSAGPGQGSYEQYF.

A word on this clonotype: This may be a read error, as it is one base from a much larger clone. The CDR3 loop is CASKLAGADNEQFF. The CDR3, as DNA: TGTGCCAGCAAACTAGCGGGGGCCGACAATGAGCAGTTCTTC. V usage is TRBV12-3 or TRBV12-4 and J usage is TRBJ2-1; 11 bases are a match to TRBD2. The V gene end was trimmed by 7 bases and the J gene end by 5 bases; junction bases not matched to a gene: 4. The length of the CDR3 is 14 residues.

The table lists this clonotype with many counts. CDR3 bases: TGCAGCGTTGAAACAGGGAACAATCAGCCCCAGCATTTT. Protein: CSVETGNNQPQHF. The V gene is TRBV29-1, the J gene TRBJ1-5; TRBD1 might be the D (6 bases). CDR3 length: 13 amino acids. Germline V gives CDR1 SQVTM, CDR2 ANQGSEA. The V end was cut by 2 bases, the J end by 3 bases, with 8 bases between.

The chain links TRBV20-1 to TRBJ1-5; D not certain. This CDR3 is built from 14 residues. Germline V gene lookup returns CDR1 DFQATT and CDR2 SNEGSKA (reference sequence). V lost 6 bases and J 3 bases, leaving 15 bases between the germline ends. CDR3 sequence reads: CSAITLEANQPQHF. For the CDR3, the DNA is TGCAGTGCCATCACCCTGGAGGCCAATCAGCCCCAGCATTTT.